Below, 22 T cell receptor beta chains from the same sample are listed, as sequenced in a study of T cell changes during pregnancy in multiple sclerosis. Profiling relied on immunoSEQ multiplex PCR, and the TCRdb table lists in-frame clones only, not all of them. The data show over 100,000 clones, 92% seen once. Source: peripheral blood, taken in the third trimester of pregnancy. All receptors come from a female donor with multiple sclerosis, enrolled in a pregnancy study.

The chain combines TRBV19 with TRBJ1-5; 10 positions match TRBD1. The CDR3 covers 15 residues. J gave up 4 bases and V 3 bases, and 3 bases lay outside the gene matches. The germline V gene encodes CDR1 LNHDA and CDR2 SQIVND (reference sequence). CDR3 residues: CASSIGTGANQPQHF. The CDR3, as DNA: TGTGCCAGTAGTATCGGGACAGGGGCTAATCAGCCCCAGCATTTT.

The chain recombines TRBV27 with TRBJ2-6, with D unclear. This CDR3 contains 14 residues. The ends were cut back, 3 bases at V and 8 bases at J, with 11 bases in the middle. The V gene's germline CDR1 is MNHEY and CDR2 SMNVEV (reference sequence). CDR3 in DNA: TGTGCCAGCAGTTTCGGTTTGGTCCCCAACGTCCTGACTTTC. It is translated as CASSFGLVPNVLTF.

This chain uses TRBV9 with TRBJ2-5; 13 bases line up with TRBD2. The CDR3 length is 18 residues. Germline trimming cut 3 bases from V and 4 bases from J; bases unmatched to any gene: 12. The V gene's germline CDR1 is SGDLS and CDR2 YYNGEE. The CDR3 protein is CASSDRTSGGQRGETQYF. In DNA form, the CDR3 reads TGTGCCAGCAGCGACCGGACTAGCGGGGGTCAAAGGGGAGAGACCCAGTACTTC. Based on the CDR3 plus reference TRBV9 and TRBJ2-5, the full variable domain is DSGVTQTPKHLITATGQRVTLRCSPRSGDLSVYWYQQSLDQGLQFLIQYYNGEERAKGNILERFSAQQFPDLHSELNLSSLELGDSALYFCASSDRTSGGQRGETQYFGPGTRLLVL.

This clone was recorded a few times. The rearrangement links TRBV19 to TRBJ1-3; 7 nucleotides match TRBD1. The CDR3 has 12 amino acids. Germline assignment: CDR1 LNHDA and CDR2 SQIVND (reference sequence). Trimming cost V 10 bases and J 3 bases; bases outside gene matches: 3. Here the CDR3 reads CATGTDGNTIYF. For the CDR3, the DNA is TGTGCCACCGGGACAGATGGAAACACCATATATTTT.

J is TRBJ2-3 and V is TRBV5-1; 11 bases are shared with TRBD2. V trimming: 0 bases; J trimming: 4 bases; junction bases outside the gene matches: 7. From germline, CDR1 is SGHRS and CDR2 YFSETQ. This CDR3 region has 17 residues. CDR3 coding DNA: TGCGCCAGCAGCTTGGAGGGTAGCGGGAGGGCCCCAGATACGCAGTATTTT. This codes for CASSLEGSGRAPDTQYF.

The V and J genes are TRBV7-9 and TRBJ1-1; 7 nucleotides line up with TRBD1. Germline V gene data show CDR1 as SEHNR and CDR2 as FQNEAQ (reference sequence). With V trimmed by 2 bases and J by 1 base, 4 bases remained unmatched. The CDR3 loop spans 15 amino acids. CDR3 sequence reads: CASSLLQGRNTEAFF. Written as DNA, the CDR3 is TGTGCCAGCAGCTTATTACAGGGGAGGAACACTGAAGCTTTCTTT.

The chain is built from TRBV7-9 and TRBJ2-3; possible D gene TRBD1, 6 bases. CDR1 and CDR2 (germline): SEHNR, FQNEAQ (reference sequence). The CDR3 runs 15 residues. V was cut by 0 bases and J by 3 bases, with 10 bases left in between. The CDR3 here is CASSLAGRGTDTQYF. The CDR3 bases are TGTGCCAGCAGCTTAGCAGGCAGGGGTACAGATACGCAGTATTTT.

The V call is TRBV6-1, the J call TRBJ2-3, with 7 nucleotides matching TRBD1. CDR3 length: 13 amino acids. The germline V gene has CDR1 MNHNS and CDR2 SASEGT. The junction had 1 base not matched to a gene; V was cut back by 3 bases and J by 4 bases. CDR3 nucleotides: TGTGCCAGCAGTGACCAGGGGGCAGATACGCAGTATTTT. Amino acid sequence: CASSDQGADTQYF.

This chain joins TRBV20-1 and TRBJ1-2; D remains ambiguous. V gave up 4 bases and J gave up 4 bases, with 7 bases separating them. From germline, CDR1 is DFQATT and CDR2 SNEGSKA (reference sequence). The CDR3 runs to 11 residues. The CDR3 nucleotides are TGCAGTGCTACGCACAGCTATGGCTACACCTTC. Amino acid sequence: CSATHSYGYTF.

V is TRBV18 and J is TRBJ1-1; D ambiguous. The CDR3 is 12 residues long. The V gene's germline CDR1 is KGHSH and CDR2 LQKENI. Between the trimmed V and J ends, which lost 4 bases and 6 bases, there was a span of 9 bases. The CDR3 is CASSLPGAEAFF. CDR3 in DNA: TGTGCCAGCTCACTGCCCGGGGCTGAAGCTTTCTTT.

The chain has TRBV2 and TRBJ2-3, with 10 bases lining up with TRBD2. The germline CDR1 and CDR2 sequences are SNHLY and FYNNEI. J lost 1 base, V lost 4 bases, and 5 bases had no gene match. The length of the CDR3 is 16 residues. The CDR3 DNA reads TGTGCCAGCAGTGTTCTAGCGGGAGCGGGCACAGATACGCAGTATTTT. Its translation is CASSVLAGAGTDTQYF.

The J gene is TRBJ2-7, the V gene TRBV7-8; D may be TRBD1 (5 bases). The CDR3 sequence is 15 residues long. Trimming took 7 bases from V and 3 from J, leaving 19 bases between them. The V gene's germline CDR1 is SGHVS and CDR2 FQNEAQ. CDR3 sequence: CASTKTGRVGYEQYF. The CDR3, as DNA: TGTGCCAGCACCAAAACGGGCAGGGTAGGCTACGAGCAGTACTTC.

This chain links TRBV5-6 with TRBJ1-3; TRBD1 matches 7 bases. The trim removed 3 bases at V and 4 bases at J, leaving 10 bases unmatched. The CDR3 consists of 16 residues. Germline values: CDR1 SGHDT, CDR2 YYEEEE. The CDR3 here is CASSSLTGLWGNTIYF. CDR3 in DNA: TGTGCCAGCAGCTCGTTGACAGGGTTATGGGGAAACACCATATATTTT.

V usage is TRBV5-6 and J usage is TRBJ1-3; D might be TRBD1 (5 bases). CDR3 length: 15 amino acids. CDR1 is SGHDT, CDR2 YYEEEE, per germline. Trimming shortened V by 4 bases and J by 2 bases, and 13 bases separated the two germline ends. The CDR3 loop is CASSRGGQTGNTIYF. In DNA, the CDR3 is TGTGCCAGCAGCAGGGGAGGACAAACTGGAAACACCATATATTTT.

The gene calls are TRBV28 and TRBJ2-1; 8 positions match TRBD2. Trimming removed 6 bases from V and 3 bases from J; junction bases left unmatched: 10. Germline assignment: CDR1 MDHEN and CDR2 SYDVKM. The CDR3 loop spans 16 amino acids. The CDR3 DNA follows: TGTGCCAGCAGCCACCCCTATGCGGGGGGCTACAATGAGCAGTTCTTC. Residues: CASSHPYAGGYNEQFF.

V gene TRBV2 combines with J gene TRBJ2-7, with D possibly TRBD2 on 6 matching bases. Germline V gene data show CDR1 as SNHLY and CDR2 as FYNNEI. The V gene lost 7 bases and the J gene lost 0 bases, with 16 bases spanning the gap. This CDR3 is 15 amino acids long. CDR3 sequence: CASTPGDSSSYEQYF. CDR3 DNA: TGTGCCAGCACCCCGGGAGATTCTAGCTCCTACGAGCAGTACTTC.

The chain employs TRBV5-1 and TRBJ1-6; D gene ambiguous. Germline V gives CDR1 SGHRS, CDR2 YFSETQ. V was shortened by 0 bases and J by 0 bases, with 4 bases between the two germline ends. There are 15 residues in the CDR3. The CDR3: CASSLASSYNSPLHF. CDR3 DNA sequence: TGCGCCAGCAGCTTGGCGAGCTCCTATAATTCACCCCTCCACTTT. The variable domain in full, completed from reference TRBV5-1 and TRBJ1-6, reads KAGVTQTPRYLIKTRGQQVTLSCSPISGHRSVSWYQQTPGQGLQFLFEYFSETQRNKGNFPGRFSGRQFSNSRSEMNVSTLELGDSALYLCASSLASSYNSPLHFGNGTRLTVT.

V and J are TRBV21-1 and TRBJ1-2; the table's D gene call, TRBD1, was not cross checked with the DNA. TRBV21-1 is a recognized pseudogene. The CDR3 runs to 15 residues. The CDR3 coding sequence is TGTGCCAGCCGAGATCTGGGGGCGGTTGGCTATGGCTACACCTTC. Amino acids: CASRDLGAVGYGYTF.

The chain carries TRBV2 and TRBJ1-5; D is perhaps TRBD1 (5 bases). Germline CDR1 reads SNHLY; CDR2 reads FYNNEI. Trimming took 5 bases from V and 3 from J, leaving 11 bases between them. This CDR3 spans 14 amino acids. The CDR3 protein is CASSRAGVNQPQHF. CDR3 in DNA: TGTGCCAGCAGTAGGGCGGGGGTCAATCAGCCCCAGCATTTT.

CDR3 in amino acids: CASSSRQGRLMNTEAFF. CDR3 coding DNA: TGTGCCAGCAGCTCCCGACAGGGAAGGCTCATGAACACTGAAGCTTTCTTT. V usage is TRBV7-2 and J usage is TRBJ1-1; 7 bases are a match to TRBD1. The CDR3 spans 17 residues. The germline V gene has CDR1 SGHTA and CDR2 FQGNSA. V trimming: 4 bases; J trimming: 0 bases; junction bases outside the gene matches: 11.

The chain links TRBV2 to TRBJ2-6, with a tentative D call TRBD2 (6 bases). The CDR3 loop spans 13 amino acids. V was pared by 6 bases and J by 9 bases, with 12 bases between. Germline assignment: CDR1 SNHLY and CDR2 FYNNEI. Here the CDR3 DNA reads TGTGCCAGCAGGGGGGGACGGGACAACGTCCTGACTTTC. This translates into CASRGGRDNVLTF.

The rearrangement links TRBV6-5 to TRBJ1-1; 10 bases agree with TRBD1. The trim removed 5 bases at V and 3 bases at J, leaving 6 bases unmatched. Germline assignment: CDR1 MNHEY and CDR2 SVGAGI. The CDR3 consists of 15 residues. The CDR3 DNA sequence: TGTGCCAGCAGTACGCCCGGGACAGGGGACACTGAAGCTTTCTTT. Protein: CASSTPGTGDTEAFF.